A selection of T cell receptor beta chains follows, all from one sample in a study of shared clonotypes between healthy human individuals. This table comes from immunoSEQ multiplex PCR, and its TCRdb copy is limited to in-frame clones, with some not included. The sample consists of under 2,000,000 clones, approximately 95% of them appearing once. The sample was naive CD8+ T cells sorted from blood. The receptors were sampled from a man younger than 35 in good health. Both conserved end residues are part of each CDR3. A D gene is named only where the DNA matches it firmly. Only part of the rows carry a size: once, few, many, or a class if the clone is expanded.

V,J,D,size,CDR3,DNA
TRBV11-2,TRBJ2-5,TRBD1,-,CASSLDTGVGETQYF,TGTGCCAGCAGCTTAGATACAGGGGTTGGAGAGACCCAGTACTTC
TRBV5-8,TRBJ1-2,TRBD1,-,CASSFGRGPPLTNYGYTF,TGTGCCAGCAGCTTTGGCAGGGGGCCCCCCCTCACTAACTATGGCTACACCTTC
TRBV21-1,TRBJ2-7,-,-,CASSNFPSFGGRTYEQYF,TGTGCCAGCAGCAATTTTCCCTCTTTTGGGGGCCGAACCTACGAGCAGTACTTC
TRBV10-1,TRBJ1-1,TRBD1,-,CASSSGQGMNTEAFF,TGCGCCAGCAGTTCGGGACAGGGGATGAACACTGAAGCTTTCTTT
TRBV29-1,TRBJ1-1,TRBD1,-,CSVDVQGAVWTEAFF,TGCAGCGTTGACGTACAGGGGGCCGTGTGGACTGAAGCTTTCTTT
TRBV13,TRBJ1-2,TRBD1,-,CASSLGDRGVFGGYTF,TGTGCCAGCAGCTTAGGGGACAGGGGAGTTTTCGGGGGCTACACCTTC
TRBV9,TRBJ2-3,-,-,CASSVASGSTDTQYF,TGTGCCAGCAGCGTAGCTAGTGGTAGCACAGATACGCAGTATTTT
TRBV5-4,TRBJ2-5,-,once,CASRTQGSHGETQYF,TGTGCCAGCAGGACCCAGGGTTCTCATGGAGAGACCCAGTACTTC
TRBV9,TRBJ2-1,TRBD2,-,CASSQTSGGLNEQFF,TGTGCCAGCAGCCAAACTAGCGGGGGGCTCAATGAGCAGTTCTTC
TRBV28,TRBJ2-1,-,once,CASSLRINNEQFF,TGTGCCAGCAGTTTAAGAATCAACAATGAGCAGTTCTTC
TRBV13,TRBJ2-5,-,-,CASSSDGVKETQYF,TGTGCCAGCAGCTCCGACGGTGTTAAAGAGACCCAGTACTTC
TRBV15,TRBJ1-1,-,-,CATSGGEGKNTEAFF,TGTGCCACCAGCGGTGGGGAGGGAAAAAACACTGAAGCTTTCTTT
TRBV19,TRBJ2-2,-,-,CASRQANTGELFF,TGTGCCAGCAGACAGGCGAACACCGGGGAGCTGTTTTTT
TRBV6-5,TRBJ1-1,-,once,CASRWTVNTEAFF,TGTGCCAGCAGGTGGACCGTGAACACTGAAGCTTTCTTT
TRBV6-1,TRBJ2-1,TRBD1,once,CASSAPGQGSLWDNEQFF,TGTGCCAGCAGTGCCCCGGGACAGGGAAGTTTGTGGGACAATGAGCAGTTCTTC
TRBV28,TRBJ2-5,-,-,CASSLYVGAPKETQYF,TGTGCCAGCAGTTTATACGTGGGGGCTCCCAAAGAGACCCAGTACTTC
TRBV4-3,TRBJ1-1,-,-,CASSQDLGQWKIEAFF,TGCGCCAGCAGCCAAGATCTCGGGCAGTGGAAAATTGAAGCTTTCTTT
TRBV27,TRBJ2-7,-,-,CASSFLGQGYEQYF,TGTGCCAGCAGCTTCTTAGGGCAAGGATACGAGCAGTACTTC
TRBV4-1,TRBJ1-5,-,-,CASSQLPNQPQHF,TGCGCCAGCAGCCAACTACCCAATCAGCCCCAGCATTTT
TRBV6-6,TRBJ2-5,-,-,CASSQTRLEETQYF,TGTGCCAGCAGTCAAACCAGGTTGGAGGAGACCCAGTACTTC
TRBV7-9,TRBJ2-7,TRBD2,once,CASSPGLAETYEQYF,TGTGCCAGCAGCCCAGGACTAGCTGAGACCTACGAGCAGTACTTC
TRBV11-2,TRBJ1-2,-,once,CASTPLARGKDYGYTF,TGTGCCAGCACCCCACTAGCAAGGGGGAAGGACTATGGCTACACCTTC
TRBV30,TRBJ1-1,-,-,CAWSPGLPYGEAFF,TGTGCCTGGTCTCCGGGACTCCCATATGGTGAAGCTTTCTTT
TRBV11-2,TRBJ2-1,-,-,CASSLDLGLDPYNEQFF,TGTGCCAGCAGCTTAGATCTGGGGCTGGATCCCTACAATGAGCAGTTCTTC
TRBV19,TRBJ2-3,-,few,CASSIGIAASTDTQYF,TGTGCCAGTAGTATCGGGATAGCTGCTAGCACAGATACGCAGTATTTT
TRBV9,TRBJ2-3,TRBD2,-,CASSVAVRTSGSADTQYF,TGTGCCAGCAGCGTAGCAGTAAGGACTAGCGGGAGTGCAGATACGCAGTATTTT
TRBV6-5,TRBJ2-7,TRBD1,-,CASSAGTGIHEQYF,TGTGCCAGCAGCGCCGGGACAGGGATCCACGAGCAGTACTTC
TRBV5-6,TRBJ2-1,-,-,CASSIGTDNNEQFF,TGTGCCAGCAGCATTGGGACGGATAACAATGAGCAGTTCTTC
TRBV7-8,TRBJ2-5,TRBD2,once,CASSSELAGGPAETQYF,TGTGCCAGCAGCTCAGAACTAGCGGGGGGCCCGGCGGAGACCCAGTACTTC
TRBV5-6,TRBJ2-3,-,-,CASSPSPDTQYF,TGTGCCAGCAGCCCCAGCCCAGATACGCAGTATTTT
TRBV2,TRBJ2-7,-,-,CASSAVVWDEQYF,TGTGCCAGCAGTGCTGTGGTGTGGGACGAGCAGTACTTC
TRBV7-2,TRBJ1-5,TRBD1,-,CASSRHTGDQPQHF,TGTGCCAGCAGCCGGCACACAGGGGATCAGCCCCAGCATTTT
TRBV21-1,TRBJ1-5,-,-,CASSKHLPIRAQHF,TGTGCCAGCAGCAAACACCTCCCGATCAGGGCCCAGCATTTT
TRBV4-1,TRBJ2-3,TRBD2,-,CASSQDGGESDTQYF,TGCGCCAGCAGCCAAGACGGGGGGGAGTCAGATACGCAGTATTTT
TRBV2,TRBJ2-4,-,-,CASRFDRIEAKNIQYF,TGTGCCAGCAGATTCGACAGGATAGAAGCCAAAAACATTCAGTACTTC
TRBV4-2,TRBJ1-4,-,-,CASSQEIAGPNEKLFF,TGTGCCAGCAGCCAAGAGATCGCAGGACCGAATGAAAAACTGTTTTTT
TRBV27,TRBJ2-1,TRBD2,-,CASSSGSTEQFF,TGTGCCAGCAGTAGCGGGAGTACCGAGCAGTTCTTC
TRBV2,TRBJ2-7,TRBD2,-,CASSGLAGGPYEQYF,TGTGCCAGCAGTGGGCTAGCGGGGGGCCCCTACGAGCAGTACTTC
TRBV11-2,TRBJ2-7,-,-,CASSLGGLYEQYF,TGTGCCAGCAGCTTAGGTGGGCTCTACGAGCAGTACTTC
TRBV11-2,TRBJ2-7,TRBD1,-,CASSLLDRGIEQYF,TGTGCCAGCAGCTTACTGGACAGGGGTATCGAGCAGTACTTC
TRBV6-6,TRBJ1-5,TRBD1,once,CASSSGGPQHF,TGTGCCAGCAGTTCAGGGGGGCCCCAGCATTTT
TRBV28,TRBJ2-3,TRBD1,-,CASRKGGGTDTQYF,TGTGCCAGCCGCAAAGGGGGCGGCACAGATACGCAGTATTTT
TRBV5-6,TRBJ2-1,-,-,CASINTPGGNEQFF,TGTGCCAGCATCAACACCCCCGGGGGAAATGAGCAGTTCTTC
TRBV7-6,TRBJ2-2,-,-,CASSLGGSGELFF,TGTGCCAGCAGTTTAGGGGGGTCCGGGGAGCTGTTTTTT